These T cell receptor beta chains were read from a single sample in a study of cytomegalovirus exposure and HLA in healthy donors. Profiling relied on immunoSEQ multiplex PCR, and the TCRdb table lists in-frame clones only, not all of them. Here the sample spans under 250,000 clones, 70% to 90% being singletons. What was sequenced was PBMCs. The receptors shown here come from a woman aged 45-65 years in good health and CMV-seronegative. Both conserved end residues are part of each CDR3. A D gene is named only where the DNA matches it firmly. Where a row states a size, it is once, few, many or the class of an expanded clone; other rows omit it.

TRBJ1-1,TRBV5-8,.,.,TGTGCCAGCAGCTTCGGACAGATGAACACTGAAGCTTTCTTT,CASSFGQMNTEAFF
TRBJ2-1,TRBV7-2,.,.,TGTGCCAGCAGCTTATCCAGGGGGGTATCCTACAATGAGCAGTTCTTC,CASSLSRGVSYNEQFF
TRBJ2-1,TRBV25-1,.,.,TGTGCCAGCAGTGAAAGTAGTCCTAGCTCCTACAATGAGCAGTTCTTC,CASSESSPSSYNEQFF
TRBJ2-4,TRBV10-1,.,.,TGCGCCAGCAGGTTGGGACAACTCCCTGATCCCAAAAACATTCAGTACTTC,CASRLGQLPDPKNIQYF
TRBJ2-5,TRBV18,.,.,TGTGCCAGCTCACCACCCGGAACAGAAGAGACCCAGTACTTC,CASSPPGTEETQYF
TRBJ2-2,TRBV30,.,.,TGTGCCTGGAGATACAGGGTGGGCGGGGAGCTGTTTTTT,CAWRYRVGGELFF
TRBJ2-7,TRBV28,TRBD1,.,TGTGCCAGCAGTTTTGAGACAGGGGGCTACGAGCAGTACTTC,CASSFETGGYEQYF
TRBJ2-3,TRBV18,TRBD1,few,TGTGCCAGCTCACCCCTGGGACAGGGAGAAGATACGCAGTATTTT,CASSPLGQGEDTQYF
TRBJ1-5,TRBV6-1,TRBD1,.,TGTGCCAGCAGTGCGACAGGGGGCGCGTTTGGCAATCAGCCCCAGCATTTT,CASSATGGAFGNQPQHF
TRBJ2-3,TRBV5-1,.,.,TGCGCCAGCAGCTTGCTCCGCACAGATACGCAGTATTTT,CASSLLRTDTQYF
TRBJ1-1,TRBV7-9,.,.,TGTGCCAGCAGCTTACCCCGCAGGATGGGGAGTGAAGCTTTCTTT,CASSLPRRMGSEAFF
TRBJ2-7,TRBV28,.,.,TGTGCCAGTTTTAGTCGGTCCTACGAGCAGTACTTC,CASFSRSYEQYF
TRBJ1-5,TRBV18,.,.,TGTGCCAGCTCAGGGACACCTATTAGCAATCAGCCCCAGCATTTT,CASSGTPISNQPQHF
TRBJ2-5,TRBV27,.,.,TGTGCCAGCAGTTTTTTCCTCCACTCGGCGGTGGTGACTTCCGAACAAGAGACCCAGTACTTC,CASSFFLHSAVVTSEQETQYF
TRBJ2-7,TRBV4-3,TRBD1,.,TGCGCCAGCAGCCAAGATTCGACCCTTGGGACAGGGGTCCACGAGCAGTACTTC,CASSQDSTLGTGVHEQYF
TRBJ1-2,TRBV5-4,.,.,TGTGCCAGCAGCTTGGACAGGCTATATGGCTACACCTTC,CASSLDRLYGYTF
TRBJ2-7,TRBV14,.,.,TGTGCCAGCAGCCAAGAGGGCGTCAGCTACGAGCAGTACTTC,CASSQEGVSYEQYF
TRBJ2-1,TRBV27,TRBD2,.,TGTGCCAGCAGTTCCCAGTTAGCGGGAGTCAACAATGAGCAGTTCTTC,CASSSQLAGVNNEQFF
TRBJ2-3,TRBV7-8,.,.,TGTGCCAGCAGCTTAGCGAGAGTCCCAGAAGGGGGAGATACGCAGTATTTT,CASSLARVPEGGDTQYF
TRBJ1-2,TRBV9,.,.,TGTGCCAGCAGCAGCTGGACAGAGGATTACACCTTC,CASSSWTEDYTF
TRBJ2-1,TRBV30,TRBD2,.,TGTGCCTGGAGTGTAGGGCTAGCGGGAGACAATGAGCAGTTCTTC,CAWSVGLAGDNEQFF
TRBJ1-1,TRBV27,.,.,TGTGCCAGCAGTTTATCCCACGCCGAGGGCCGAGGTGAAGCTTTCTTT,CASSLSHAEGRGEAFF
TRBJ2-1,TRBV7-2,TRBD2,.,TGTGCCAGCAGCTATAGGACTAGCGGGAGGGCCATGAATGAGCAGTTCTTC,CASSYRTSGRAMNEQFF
TRBJ2-7,TRBV4-3,TRBD1,.,TGCGCCAGCAGCCAAGATAGGGGACAGTCCTACGAGCAGTACTTC,CASSQDRGQSYEQYF
TRBJ1-2,TRBV19,TRBD1,.,TGTGCCGGCAGAAGACAGGGGGACTATGGCTACACCTTC,CAGRRQGDYGYTF
TRBJ1-3,TRBV18,.,once,TGTGCCAGCTCACCGCCGGGGGACGCCGGAAACACCATATATTTT,CASSPPGDAGNTIYF
TRBJ1-6,TRBV27,.,.,TGTGCCAGCAGTGAACAGTCTAACTATAATTCACCCCTCCACTTT,CASSEQSNYNSPLHF
TRBJ2-7,TRBV15,TRBD2,.,TGTGCCACCAGCAGAGGGGAGACTAGCGGCTACGAGCAGTACTTC,CATSRGETSGYEQYF
TRBJ2-3,TRBV5-1,.,.,TGCGCCAGCAGGGACTACCTGAGCACAGATACGCAGTATTTT,CASRDYLSTDTQYF
TRBJ2-5,TRBV9,TRBD2,.,TGTGCCAGCAGCTTTTTAGCGGGAGAATTAACGGAGACCCAGTACTTC,CASSFLAGELTETQYF
TRBJ1-2,TRBV9,TRBD1,.,TGTGCCAGCAGCGCGAATCCGGGACAGGGTTTCTATGGCTACACCTTC,CASSANPGQGFYGYTF
TRBJ2-5,TRBV2,.,.,TGTGCCAGCAGTGCCGGAGTCGAGGAGACCCAGTACTTC,CASSAGVEETQYF
TRBJ2-2,TRBV28,.,.,TGTGCCAGCAGTCCTAGGGGGTGGTTAACCGGGGAGCTGTTTTTT,CASSPRGWLTGELFF
TRBJ2-1,TRBV4-2,.,.,TGTGCCAGCAGCCAAGGAGCGAACTCCTACAATGAGCAGTTCTTC,CASSQGANSYNEQFF
TRBJ2-7,TRBV6-1,.,.,TGTGCCAGCAGTGATCAGCCGGGGATCTCCTACGAGCAGTACTTC,CASSDQPGISYEQYF
TRBJ1-1,TRBV6-5,TRBD1,.,TGTGCCAGCAGTTACTTAGACAGGGGAGCTGAAGCTTTCTTT,CASSYLDRGAEAFF
TRBJ1-2,TRBV5-5,.,.,TGTGCCAGCAGCTTGGACAGGCTGGGCTATGGCTACACCTTC,CASSLDRLGYGYTF
TRBJ2-1,TRBV18,TRBD1,.,TGTGCCAGCTCATCTGACAGGGGGAATGAGCAGTTCTTC,CASSSDRGNEQFF
TRBJ2-7,TRBV6-5,.,.,TGTGCCAGCAGCTGGAGAGGCGCTTACGAGCAGTACTTC,CASSWRGAYEQYF
TRBJ2-1,TRBV27,.,.,TGTGCCAGCAGTTTAGGTAGCTCCTACAATGAGCAGTTCTTC,CASSLGSSYNEQFF
TRBJ2-3,TRBV7-8,.,.,TGTGCCAGCAGCTTAGGGTTTGCGCACACAGATACGCAGTATTTT,CASSLGFAHTDTQYF
TRBJ1-5,TRBV19,.,.,TGTGCCTCAAAGGGCGGGATGGGAACCTATAGCAATCAGCCCCAGCATTTT,CASKGGMGTYSNQPQHF
TRBJ2-7,TRBV13,.,.,TGTGCCAGCAGCTTAAGAGGTAGGGCGGGATCCTACGAGCAGTACTTC,CASSLRGRAGSYEQYF
TRBJ2-7,TRBV18,TRBD2,.,TGTGCCAGCTCAACAAGCGGGAGCGAGCAGTACTTC,CASSTSGSEQYF
TRBJ2-1,TRBV9,.,.,TGTGCCAGCAGCGTAAACATCGGGGCCTACAATGAGCAGTTCTTC,CASSVNIGAYNEQFF
TRBJ2-7,TRBV11-2,TRBD2,few,TGTGCCAGCAGCCAAGGGACTAGCGGGTACGAGCAGTACTTC,CASSQGTSGYEQYF
TRBJ2-1,TRBV11-3,TRBD2,.,TGTGCCAGCAGCCCAGGGACTAGCAATAATGAGCAGTTCTTC,CASSPGTSNNEQFF
TRBJ1-1,TRBV20-1,.,.,TGCAGCGCCACGACTAGGAATGTAGCTTTCTTT,CSATTRNVAFF
TRBJ2-5,TRBV4-3,.,.,TGCGCCAGCAGCCAAGATAATAGCGAAGAGACCCAGTACTTC,CASSQDNSEETQYF
TRBJ2-1,TRBV19,TRBD2,.,TGTGCCAGTAGTATCAAAGGTGGGGGGGGGAATGAGCAGTTCTTC,CASSIKGGGGNEQFF